The source of this T cell receptor (beta chain) is a study of blood T cell repertoires in COVID-19. About the research overall: The United States, Italy and Spain were the sources of the acute and convalescent COVID-19 samples. From T cells, B-cell-depleted T cells, or PBMCs came the material, which was cDNA or gDNA.

The protocol was immunoSEQ multiplex PCR, while the TCRdb copy is restricted to in-frame clones and leaves out a portion. There are 200,000 to 250,000 clones in the sample; approximately 88% occur only once, and 6% to 6.5% lies in the top ten. The germline gives CDR1 PRHDT, CDR2 FYEKMQ (reference sequence). V trimming: 7 bases; J trimming: 3 bases; junction bases outside the gene matches: 5. CDR3 size: 15 residues. This clonotype was obtained from a woman in her twenties or thirties with COVID-19, enrolled during active disease. V is TRBV13 and J is TRBJ2-1; 11 nucleotides match TRBD2. The specimen was peripheral blood. The CDR3 region has the DNA TGTGCCAGCACCCTTGGGACTAGCGGCTACAATGAGCAGTTCTTC. It encodes CASTLGTSGYNEQFF.